A single sample is the source of the 9 T cell receptor beta chains below, sequenced in a study of OX40 agonist ivuxolimab in advanced cancers. The repertoire was sequenced with immunoSEQ multiplex PCR; TCRdb's copy has only in-frame clones and lacks some. Of 75,000 to 95,000 clones in the sample, around 92% are singletons; the top ten hold around 0.54%. The specimen was CD4+ or CD8+ T cells sorted from blood, collected in a trial of the OX40 agonist ivuxolimab. The receptors originated from an adult with an advanced solid tumor such as melanoma, head and neck, liver or kidney cancer.

The V gene is TRBV18, the J gene TRBJ1-6, with 11 bases aligning to TRBD1. This CDR3 spans 16 amino acids. Unmatched junction bases numbered 5, after V lost 2 bases and J lost 8 bases. Germline-derived CDR1 and CDR2 are KGHSH and LQKENI. The CDR3 loop is CASSPYRGQGDSPLHF. The CDR3 nucleotides read TGTGCCAGCTCACCATATCGGGGACAGGGGGATTCACCCCTCCACTTT. Combining the CDR3 with reference TRBV18 and TRBJ1-6 gives the whole variable domain NAGVMQNPRHLVRRRGQEARLRCSPMKGHSHVYWYRQLPEEGLKFMVYLQKENIIDESGMPKERFSAEFPKEGPSILRIQQVVRGDSAAYFCASSPYRGQGDSPLHFGNGTRLTVT.

The rearrangement uses TRBV27 and TRBJ2-7; a weak D match, TRBD1 (6 bases). Trimming left V 7 bases short and J 4 bases short, with 17 bases between. The CDR3 is 14 residues long. In germline, CDR1 is MNHEY, CDR2 SMNVEV (reference sequence). The CDR3 reads CASKVSSGEYEQYF. The CDR3 nucleotides are TGTGCCAGCAAAGTCAGTTCAGGGGAATACGAGCAGTACTTC.

As DNA, the CDR3 is TGTGCCAGCAGTCGGACAGGAAACCCTAGCGGTGGGGATACGCAGTATTTT. Its protein product is CASSRTGNPSGGDTQYF. The rearrangement uses TRBV11-2 and TRBJ2-3; perhaps D is TRBD1 or TRBD2 (7 bases each). Trimming cost V 6 bases and J 6 bases, with 25 bases left between them. Germline CDR1 is SGHAT and CDR2 is FQNNGV. The CDR3 consists of 17 residues.

This chain uses TRBV30 with TRBJ1-2; unclear D gene. Trimming left V 4 bases short and J 1 base short, with 7 bases between. CDR1 GTSNPN and CDR2 SVGIG come from the germline V gene (reference sequence). The CDR3 extends over 12 amino acids. CDR3 residues: CAWNHLNYGYTF. The CDR3 coding sequence is TGTGCCTGGAACCATCTTAACTATGGCTACACCTTC.

This chain joins TRBV20-1 and TRBJ1-1; TRBD1 is a possible D gene (6 bases). The CDR3 length is 11 residues. CDR1 is DFQATT and CDR2 is SNEGSKA in the germline V gene (reference sequence). The V and J ends lost 4 bases and 5 bases respectively, with 8 bases between them. The CDR3 DNA follows: TGCAGTGCTATCAGGGGAACTGAAGCTTTCTTT. Its translation is CSAIRGTEAFF.

The chain carries TRBV30 and TRBJ1-2, with 7 positions matching TRBD1. Per germline, CDR1 GTSNPN and CDR2 SVGIG (reference sequence). V shed 4 bases, J shed 3 bases, and the junction held 14 bases outside the gene matches. The CDR3 length is 16 residues. CDR3 in DNA: TGTGCCTGGACCCCCTATGGGAGGGGGCGCGACTATGGCTACACCTTC. Protein: CAWTPYGRGRDYGYTF.

The chain recombines TRBV10-1 with TRBJ1-5; D is perhaps TRBD1 (6 bases). The germline V and J ends were trimmed by 5 bases and 9 bases, with 14 bases remaining between them. Germline CDR1 and CDR2: WNHNN and SYGVQD (reference sequence). The CDR3 has 13 residues. CDR3 loop: CASSQTPQGPQHF. The CDR3 region has the DNA TGCGCCAGCAGTCAGACCCCACAGGGGCCCCAGCATTTT.

The V and J genes are TRBV7-2 and TRBJ2-7; 12 bases map to TRBD2. The CDR3 runs to 16 residues. Germline loops: CDR1 SGHTA, CDR2 FQGNSA. V lost 0 bases and J lost 7; bases outside the gene matches: 7. DNA of the CDR3: TGTGCCAGCAGCTTAGCGTCGGCTAGCGGGAGGGTTGAGCAGTACTTC. It codes for CASSLASASGRVEQYF.

The rearrangement joins TRBV5-1 to TRBJ2-1, with D possibly being TRBD2 (5 bases). Trimming took 4 bases from V and 0 from J, leaving 8 bases between them. Looked up from germline, CDR1 is SGHRS and CDR2 is YFSETQ. The CDR3 extends over 14 amino acids. This chain's CDR3 is CASSRSASYNEQFF. The CDR3 DNA reads TGCGCCAGCAGCCGTAGCGCCTCCTACAATGAGCAGTTCTTC.